These 31 T cell receptor beta chains came from one sample sequenced in a study of blood T cell repertoires in COVID-19. TCRdb's table, derived via immunoSEQ multiplex PCR, lists solely in-frame clones and lacks some. The sample has roughly 150,000 clones; 84% are singletons. Sequencing input: peripheral blood. Receptors were obtained from a woman aged 45-65 years with acute or convalescent COVID-19.

The V call is TRBV10-3, the J call TRBJ1-1; D ambiguous. Germline V lookup: CDR1 ENHRY, CDR2 SYGVKD. The CDR3 contains 13 residues. Trimming shortened V by 3 bases and J by 1 base, and 6 bases separated the two germline ends. CDR3 DNA sequence: TGTGCCATCAGTGATCTCAGGAACACTGAAGCTTTCTTT. Residues: CAISDLRNTEAFF.

Turning to this clone: One end of the junction varies from germline; a read error may be responsible. The chain carries TRBV24-1 and TRBJ2-1; maybe TRBD2 (5 bases). The CDR3 sequence is 16 residues long. The germline V gene encodes CDR1 KGHDR and CDR2 SFDVKD. The CDR3 DNA reads as TGTGCCACCCCGGTCCTCCGGACTCTCCAGTACAGTGAGCAGTTCTTC. Translated: CATPVLRTLQYSEQFF.

The chain carries TRBV12-5 and TRBJ2-1; TRBD2 aligns across 8 bases. The ends lost 3 bases at V and 2 bases at J; junction bases unmatched: 3. CDR3 length: 15 residues. Germline V CDR1 and CDR2: LGHNT, FRNRAP. The CDR3 region is CASGFWRGAYNEQFF. CDR3 sequence (DNA): TGTGCTAGTGGTTTTTGGCGGGGGGCCTACAATGAGCAGTTCTTC.

V gene TRBV5-6 combines with J gene TRBJ2-1, with 9 bases that match TRBD2. The CDR3 covers 17 residues. V was clipped by 0 bases and J by 4 bases; unmatched bases: 8. Germline values: CDR1 SGHDT, CDR2 YYEEEE. The CDR3 bases are TGTGCCAGCAGCTTGGGTCTGCGGGAGGGTTCGTACAATGAGCAGTTCTTC. Amino acid sequence: CASSLGLREGSYNEQFF.

This chain uses TRBV9 with TRBJ2-3; 12 bases line up with TRBD2. Germline CDR1 SGDLS, CDR2 YYNGEE. This CDR3 is 18 amino acids long. The trim removed 0 bases at V and 2 bases at J, leaving 7 bases unmatched. The CDR3 sequence is CASSVGASGRGATDTQYF. CDR3 nucleotide sequence: TGTGCCAGCAGCGTAGGGGCTAGCGGGAGGGGAGCCACAGATACGCAGTATTTT.

In its sample, this clone was seen a few times. The genes are TRBV7-2 and TRBJ1-1, with TRBD1 as a possible D gene (5 bases). Trimming removed 3 bases at V and 3 bases at J, with 11 bases between. The CDR3 is 14 residues long. Germline lookup yields CDR1 SGHTA and CDR2 FQGNSA. The CDR3 region is CASSLGGVDTEAFF. The DNA of the CDR3 is TGTGCCAGCAGCTTGGGGGGGGTGGACACTGAAGCTTTCTTT.

The count of this clone is one. CDR3 DNA sequence: TGTGCCAGCAGTCCCTTGGACAGGGTGTACACCGGGGAGCTGTTTTTT. The encoded protein is CASSPLDRVYTGELFF. The chain recombines TRBV27 with TRBJ2-2; 8 nucleotides align to TRBD1. After removal of 5 bases from V and 3 bases from J, the junction contained 8 bases not matched to a gene. This CDR3 comprises 16 residues. The V gene's germline CDR1 is MNHEY and CDR2 SMNVEV (reference sequence).

The rearrangement uses TRBV4-2 and TRBJ1-1, with D perhaps TRBD1 (5 bases). The ends were cut back, 9 bases at V and 11 bases at J, with 16 bases in the middle. CDR3 length: 11 amino acids. The germline CDR1 and CDR2 sequences are LGHNA and YNFKEQ. Written as DNA, the CDR3 is TGTGCCAGTCGGGGGAAGGGGACGGCTTTCTTT. This translates into CASRGKGTAFF.

This clone showed up just a few times. Other DNA sequences of this sample code for an identical CDR3. The chain uses TRBV5-1 and TRBJ2-1; TRBD2 matches at 13 bases. The V segment lost 0 bases and the J segment 4 bases; nucleotides outside the gene matches: 7. Per germline, CDR1 SGHRS and CDR2 YFSETQ. This CDR3 is built from 18 residues. CDR3 amino acids: CASSLGLAGGRSYNEQFF. CDR3 coding DNA: TGCGCCAGCAGCTTGGGACTAGCGGGGGGTCGGTCGTACAATGAGCAGTTCTTC.

CDR3 protein: CASRLAGGGSYEQYF. DNA for the CDR3: TGTGCCAGCAGATTAGCGGGAGGGGGCTCCTACGAGCAGTACTTC. The chain combines TRBV28 with TRBJ2-7; 11 nucleotides agree with TRBD2. The CDR3 is made up of 15 amino acids. V gave up 6 bases and J gave up 0 bases; unmatched junction bases: 4. Germline V gene data show CDR1 as MDHEN and CDR2 as SYDVKM.

This chain joins TRBV7-3 and TRBJ2-1, with D possibly matching TRBD1 (5 bases). Trimming cost V 2 bases and J 6 bases, with 14 bases left between them. The germline gives CDR1 SGHTA, CDR2 FQGTGA. This CDR3 is built from 15 residues. CDR3 protein: CASSLSGRAGNEQFF. The CDR3 region has the DNA TGTGCCAGCAGCTTATCCGGCAGGGCCGGCAATGAGCAGTTCTTC.

The gene calls are TRBV5-1 and TRBJ1-1, with 9 positions matching TRBD1. The CDR3 has 15 amino acids. Germline V gives CDR1 SGHRS, CDR2 YFSETQ. Trimming removed 0 bases from V and 4 bases from J; junction bases left unmatched: 4. CDR3: CASSLGGTGSTEAFF. CDR3 DNA sequence: TGCGCCAGCAGCTTGGGTGGGACAGGGAGCACTGAAGCTTTCTTT.

This chain links TRBV7-6 with TRBJ1-6; tentatively, D is TRBD1 (5 bases). The V gene lost 2 bases and the J gene lost 7 bases, with 21 bases spanning the gap. This CDR3 has 18 residues. In germline, CDR1 is SGHVS, CDR2 FNYEAQ. CDR3 loop: CASSLYGGVTTPNSPLHF. The CDR3 nucleotides read TGTGCCAGCAGCTTATATGGGGGGGTAACAACACCAAATTCACCCCTCCACTTT.

The chain uses TRBV28 and TRBJ1-4; 10 bases align to TRBD1. V shed 6 bases and J 8 bases; nucleotides not matched to a gene: 9. The CDR3 totals 15 residues. Per the germline V gene, CDR1 is MDHEN and CDR2 is SYDVKM. The DNA of the CDR3 is TGTGCCAGCAGCTCCTCCGGGACAGGGGAAGAAAAACTGTTTTTT. Protein sequence: CASSSSGTGEEKLFF.

The V call is TRBV7-2, the J call TRBJ2-6; a weak D match, TRBD2 (6 bases). V lost 1 base and J 4 bases, leaving 17 bases between the germline ends. The CDR3 spans 18 residues. Germline V gene lookup returns CDR1 SGHTA and CDR2 FQGNSA. The CDR3 nucleotides are TGTGCCAGCAGCTTAGGATCGGGAGAAGTACGCGGGGCCAACGTCCTGACTTTC. Encoded protein: CASSLGSGEVRGANVLTF.

The chain links TRBV6-2 or TRBV6-3 to TRBJ2-7, with D hard to call. The CDR3 consists of 11 residues. Trimming stripped 5 bases from V and 7 bases from J, with 9 bases between. Germline V gene sequence: CDR1 MNHEY, CDR2 SVGEGT. The CDR3 nucleotides read TGTGCCAGCAGTCCCAGGTGGGAGCAGTACTTC. It translates to CASSPRWEQYF.

This sequence joins TRBV28 and TRBJ2-2; 8 nucleotides agree with TRBD2. Germline CDR1 is MDHEN and CDR2 is SYDVKM. This CDR3 comprises 18 residues. The V segment lost 6 bases and the J segment 4 bases; nucleotides outside the gene matches: 16. Here the CDR3 reads CASSSTSGPTRSTGELFF. The CDR3 nucleotides are TGTGCCAGCAGCTCCACTAGCGGACCCACGAGAAGCACCGGGGAGCTGTTTTTT.

On this clone itself: This may arise from a read error, as a much more abundant clone is one base away. The V and J genes are TRBV6-5 and TRBJ1-2, with a tentative D call TRBD1 (6 bases). CDR1 and CDR2 from the germline V gene are MNHEY and SVGAGI. There are 13 residues in the CDR3. V was trimmed by 4 bases and J by 2 bases, leaving 8 bases between them. CDR3 nucleotide sequence: TGTGCCAGCAGTTTAACAGGGAACTATGGCTACACCTTC. Encoded protein: CASSLTGNYGYTF.

The genes are TRBV19 and TRBJ2-7; a weak D match, TRBD2 (6 bases). The V and J ends lost 5 bases and 4 bases respectively, with 12 bases between them. CDR3 length: 13 residues. CDR1 is LNHDA and CDR2 is SQIVND in the germline V gene (reference sequence). The CDR3 coding sequence is TGTGCCAGTAGTTCCGCGGGGCGGTACGAGCAGTACTTC. Amino acids: CASSSAGRYEQYF.

V usage is TRBV6-5 and J usage is TRBJ2-7; 7 bases are shared with TRBD1. The length of the CDR3 is 12 residues. Germline V gives CDR1 MNHEY, CDR2 SVGAGI. Trimming removed 8 bases from V and 4 bases from J; junction bases left unmatched: 5. The CDR3: CASHRGEYEQYF. CDR3 bases: TGTGCCAGCCACAGGGGCGAGTACGAGCAGTACTTC.

The V gene is TRBV3-1 (or the pseudogene TRBV3-2), the J gene TRBJ1-2, with D perhaps TRBD1 (5 bases). This CDR3 is 10 amino acids long. Trimming left V 11 bases short and J 3 bases short, with 7 bases between. Germline V gene sequence: CDR1 LGHDT, CDR2 YNNKEL (reference sequence). The CDR3 is CAAGDYGYTF. The CDR3, as DNA: TGTGCCGCGGGGGACTATGGCTACACCTTC.

This sequence joins TRBV3-1 (or the pseudogene TRBV3-2) and TRBJ2-3; TRBD2 matches at 7 bases. V lost 4 bases to trimming and J lost 2 bases; unmatched junction nucleotides: 6. The CDR3 length is 15 residues. Germline V gene lookup returns CDR1 LGHDT and CDR2 YNNKEL (reference sequence). CDR3 nucleotide sequence: TGTGCCAGCAGCCGGGTGAGCGGGAACACAGATACGCAGTATTTT. This encodes CASSRVSGNTDTQYF.

This clone was seen just once. The CDR3 nucleotides are TGTGCCAGCAGCTCAAGCGGGGGCACCGGATTGGACCAGTACTTC. Translated: CASSSSGGTGLDQYF. The V and J genes are TRBV7-2 and TRBJ2-5; TRBD2 agrees at 8 bases. There are 15 residues in the CDR3. Germline assignment: CDR1 SGHTA and CDR2 FQGNSA. Losses at the gene ends were 4 bases for V and 10 bases for J; bases not matched to a gene: 14.

This sequence joins TRBV19 and TRBJ2-7; TRBD2 matches 7 bases. Trimming took 4 bases from V and 5 from J; bases not matched to a gene: 8. Germline V gene sequence: CDR1 LNHDA, CDR2 SQIVND (reference sequence). The CDR3 has 14 residues. In nucleotides, the CDR3 is TGTGCCAGTAGTACCAAGGCGGGGGAGCACGAGCAGTACTTC. Protein: CASSTKAGEHEQYF.

The CDR3 sequence is CASSPFQGSSVAGANVLTF. The CDR3 DNA is TGTGCCAGCAGCCCATTCCAGGGATCTTCGGTGGCTGGGGCCAACGTCCTGACTTTC. The chain recombines TRBV3-1 (or the pseudogene TRBV3-2) with TRBJ2-6; tentatively, D is TRBD1 (5 bases). CDR3 length equals 19 residues. Germline V gives CDR1 LGHDT, CDR2 YNNKEL (reference sequence). Trimming pared 4 bases from V and 2 bases from J, leaving 21 bases between.

The rearrangement links TRBV28 to TRBJ2-7, with TRBD2 matching 8 bases. V lost 2 bases and J lost 4; bases outside the gene matches: 4. The germline V gene has CDR1 MDHEN and CDR2 SYDVKM. CDR3 length equals 14 residues. The DNA of the CDR3 is TGTGCCAGCAGTTTACCCGGGACTAGGTACGAGCAGTACTTC. Protein: CASSLPGTRYEQYF.

This chain connects TRBV5-1 to TRBJ2-7; D perhaps matches TRBD1 (6 bases). Trimming shortened V by 5 bases and J by 3 bases, and 15 bases separated the two germline ends. The CDR3 is 14 amino acids. Germline values: CDR1 SGHRS, CDR2 YFSETQ. CDR3 nucleotide sequence: TGCGCCAGCAGGGTGGAACAGGGTGACTACGAGCAGTACTTC. Its translation is CASRVEQGDYEQYF. The full variable domain, with the rest looked up from reference TRBV5-1 and TRBJ2-7, is KAGVTQTPRYLIKTRGQQVTLSCSPISGHRSVSWYQQTPGQGLQFLFEYFSETQRNKGNFPGRFSGRQFSNSRSEMNVSTLELGDSALYLCASRVEQGDYEQYFGPGTRLTVT.

The chain employs TRBV4-2 and TRBJ2-3; 9 nucleotides match TRBD2. The germline gives CDR1 LGHNA, CDR2 YNFKEQ. V gave up 6 bases and J gave up 5 bases; unmatched junction bases: 12. The CDR3 has 16 residues. The CDR3 loop is CASSLSGGRAEDTQYF. CDR3 coding DNA: TGTGCCAGCAGTCTTAGTGGCGGGAGGGCCGAAGATACGCAGTATTTT.

As to this clone: Within the sample, other DNA sequences also encode this same CDR3. V is TRBV9 and J is TRBJ2-5; 7 nucleotides agree with TRBD2. Germline V gene sequence: CDR1 SGDLS, CDR2 YYNGEE. The ends lost 0 bases at V and 1 base at J; junction bases unmatched: 3. This CDR3 region has 15 residues. The CDR3 region has the DNA TGTGCCAGCAGCGTAGCGGGAGGACTCCAAGAGACCCAGTACTTC. This sequence encodes CASSVAGGLQETQYF.

The chain combines TRBV4-3 with TRBJ2-2; D unresolved. V gave up 4 bases and J gave up 6 bases, with 12 bases separating them. The germline V gene has CDR1 LGHNA and CDR2 YSLEER. CDR3 length: 14 residues. The CDR3 nucleotides are TGCGCCAGCAGCCCGACTTTTCTTGCCGGGGAGCTGTTTTTT. It yields the protein CASSPTFLAGELFF.

This chain connects TRBV12-3 or TRBV12-4 to TRBJ1-2, with 10 bases that match TRBD1. The CDR3 is 13 amino acids. V was clipped by 8 bases and J by 8 bases; unmatched bases: 8. The CDR3 sequence is CASGTGTGVGYTF. Written as DNA, the CDR3 is TGTGCCAGCGGTACCGGGACAGGGGTGGGCTACACCTTC.